Shown below are 25 T cell receptor beta chains from a single sample sequenced in a study of shared T cell receptors in the human thymus (dated by TCRdb to the early 2020s). Libraries were made using the immunoSEQ multiplex PCR assay. Not all clones reach the TCRdb copy of this immuneACCESS table, which keeps in-frame sequences only. Checked studies attribute under half of the gap to unresolved V genes and leave the rest unexplained. The sample records hundreds of thousands of clones, more than 85% of which are singletons. Approximately 0.018% of the sample is in the top ten clones. The sequenced sample consisted of thymocytes. These receptors originate from a human donor.

CDR3 residues: CASRVGAGHQPQHF. Written as DNA, the CDR3 is TGTGCCAGCAGGGTAGGGGCAGGGCATCAGCCCCAGCATTTT. The chain is built from TRBV27 and TRBJ1-5; D is possibly TRBD1 (5 bases). Trimming took off 6 bases at V and 5 bases at J, with 14 bases between the two ends. The CDR3 totals 14 residues. Germline V gene lookup returns CDR1 MNHEY and CDR2 SMNVEV (reference sequence).

V usage is TRBV27 and J usage is TRBJ2-7; tentatively, D is TRBD1 (6 bases). V was trimmed by 2 bases and J by 0 bases, leaving 11 bases between them. The CDR3 is made up of 15 amino acids. Germline loops: CDR1 MNHEY, CDR2 SMNVEV (reference sequence). CDR3 amino acids: CASSLIDRTSYEQYF. As DNA, the CDR3 is TGTGCCAGCAGTTTAATTGACAGGACCTCCTACGAGCAGTACTTC.

The J gene is TRBJ2-7, the V gene TRBV7-2, with D possibly called TRBD1 or TRBD2 (5 bases each). The CDR3 extends over 15 amino acids. V dropped 5 bases and J dropped 0 bases, with 14 bases sitting between them. Germline-derived CDR1 and CDR2 are SGHTA and FQGNSA. The CDR3 sequence: CASSPRPGHSYEQYF. CDR3 DNA: TGTGCCAGCAGCCCCCGACCGGGGCACTCCTACGAGCAGTACTTC.

CDR3 sequence: CASSESRASGRFGTDTQYF. As DNA, the CDR3 is TGCGCCAGCAGTGAGTCTAGGGCTAGCGGGAGATTCGGCACAGATACGCAGTATTTT. The chain recombines TRBV10-1 with TRBJ2-3; 10 bases map to TRBD2. CDR1 and CDR2 from the germline V gene are WNHNN and SYGVQD (reference sequence). The CDR3 loop spans 19 amino acids. J was trimmed by 1 base and V by 0 bases; bases with no gene match: 10.

The CDR3 region has the DNA TGCAGCGTTGGGTGGGACTACGAGCAGTACTTC. Translating gives CSVGWDYEQYF. The gene calls are TRBV29-1 and TRBJ2-7; D not resolved. Germline V lookup: CDR1 SQVTM, CDR2 ANQGSEA. V dropped 4 bases and J dropped 3 bases, with 7 bases sitting between them. This CDR3 spans 11 amino acids.

This chain uses TRBV6-1 with TRBJ1-5; the match to TRBD1 covers 9 bases. J was trimmed by 7 bases and V by 4 bases; bases with no gene match: 14. The germline CDR1 and CDR2 sequences are MNHNS and SASEGT. The CDR3 runs to 17 residues. The chain's CDR3 is CASSGRVGQGIVQPQHF. CDR3 bases: TGTGCCAGCAGTGGACGAGTGGGACAGGGAATTGTACAGCCCCAGCATTTT.

V and J are TRBV30 and TRBJ1-3; D gene uncertain. V was cut by 5 bases and J by 2 bases, with 13 bases left in between. The V gene's germline CDR1 is GTSNPN and CDR2 SVGIG (reference sequence). The CDR3 runs 14 residues. This CDR3 is CAWDLLRAGNTIYF. CDR3 bases: TGTGCCTGGGACCTACTCCGGGCTGGAAACACCATATATTTT. The variable domain in full, completed from reference TRBV30 and TRBJ1-3, reads SQTIHQWPATLVQPVGSPLSLECTVEGTSNPNLYWYRQAAGRGLQLLFYSVGIGQISSEVPQNLSASRPQDRQFILSSKKLLLSDSGFYLCAWDLLRAGNTIYFGEGSWLTVV.

This sequence joins TRBV15 and TRBJ1-2; 9 nucleotides match TRBD1. The germline CDR1 and CDR2 sequences are LNHNV and YYDKDF (reference sequence). J lost 0 bases, V lost 0 bases, and 14 bases had no gene match. The CDR3 is 20 residues long. The chain's CDR3 is CATSRDQRNRGRRANYGYTF. The CDR3 nucleotides are TGTGCCACCAGCAGAGACCAACGCAACAGGGGGCGCAGGGCTAACTATGGCTACACCTTC.

The chain recombines TRBV5-1 with TRBJ2-7, with 10 bases that match TRBD2. The CDR3 contains 14 residues. V dropped 3 bases and J dropped 3; count of bases not matched to a gene: 3. Germline assignment: CDR1 SGHRS and CDR2 YFSETQ. CDR3 protein: CASSSTSGDYEQYF. CDR3 nucleotide sequence: TGCGCCAGCAGCTCAACTAGCGGGGACTACGAGCAGTACTTC.

The chain couples TRBV6-4 to TRBJ2-1, with TRBD2 matching over 8 bases. Germline-derived CDR1 and CDR2 are MRHNA and SNTAGT. J lost 7 bases, V lost 3 bases, and 17 bases had no gene match. The length of the CDR3 is 18 residues. This CDR3 is CASSEWSAVAGCRNEQFF. CDR3 nucleotides: TGTGCCAGCAGTGAATGGTCGGCGGTAGCGGGATGTCGGAATGAGCAGTTCTTC.

This chain joins TRBV5-1 and TRBJ1-2, with D possibly being TRBD1 (6 bases). The CDR3 is 14 amino acids. V was clipped by 4 bases and J by 3 bases, with 13 bases between them. Germline assignment: CDR1 SGHRS and CDR2 YFSETQ. CDR3 nucleotides: TGCGCCAGCAGCCCCGGACAGTCCGACTATGGCTACACCTTC. Residues: CASSPGQSDYGYTF.

V and J are TRBV7-2 and TRBJ2-1, with TRBD2 matching 9 bases. Losses at the gene ends were 2 bases for V and 4 bases for J; bases not matched to a gene: 3. This CDR3 region has 15 residues. CDR1 is SGHTA and CDR2 is FQGNSA in the germline V gene. CDR3 coding DNA: TGTGCCAGCAGCTTACTACTAGCGGGTTACAATGAGCAGTTCTTC. Protein product: CASSLLLAGYNEQFF.

The chain joins TRBV10-1 to TRBJ1-5; 11 bases line up with TRBD1. CDR1 and CDR2 (germline): WNHNN, SYGVQD (reference sequence). The CDR3 length is 15 residues. V lost 6 bases and J lost 4; bases outside the gene matches: 5. CDR3: CASSQDRGQNQPQHF. The CDR3 DNA reads as TGCGCCAGCAGCCAGGACAGGGGGCAGAATCAGCCCCAGCATTTT.

This clone showed up just a few times. The chain carries TRBV28 and TRBJ2-7; the D gene could be TRBD1 or TRBD2 (6 bases each). CDR1 is MDHEN, CDR2 SYDVKM, per germline. This CDR3 contains 15 residues. Deletions cut 7 bases from V and 4 bases from J, with 20 bases between. The CDR3: CASTSHRGRLYEQYF. CDR3 DNA sequence: TGTGCCAGCACCTCCCACCGGGGGCGCCTTTACGAGCAGTACTTC. Using reference TRBV28 and TRBJ2-7 for the parts outside the CDR3, the full variable domain is DVKVTQSSRYLVKRTGEKVFLECVQDMDHENMFWYRQDPGLGLRLIYFSYDVKMKEKGDIPEGYSVSREKKERFSLILESASTNQTSMYLCASTSHRGRLYEQYFGPGTRLTVT.

The V call is TRBV18, the J call TRBJ2-1; D might be TRBD2 (6 bases). V lost 2 bases and J 2 bases, leaving 19 bases between the germline ends. This CDR3 is built from 18 residues. The germline V gene encodes CDR1 KGHSH and CDR2 LQKENI. The CDR3 sequence is CASSPCPWGVSAYNEQFF. CDR3 bases: TGTGCCAGCTCACCATGCCCCTGGGGGGTCTCGGCCTACAATGAGCAGTTCTTC.

The chain is built from TRBV23-1 and TRBJ1-6; 8 positions agree with TRBD1. TRBV23-1 is reported as an ORF; its role is uncertain. The CDR3 is 16 amino acids. V trimming: 2 bases; J trimming: 2 bases; junction bases outside the gene matches: 2. This CDR3 reads CASSQGTGTYNSPLHF. DNA of the CDR3: TGCGCCAGCAGTCAAGGGACAGGTACCTATAATTCACCCCTCCACTTT.

This sequence joins TRBV4-1 and TRBJ2-5; 8 positions match TRBD2. V lost 1 base and J lost 5; bases outside the gene matches: 9. The CDR3 has 16 amino acids. Germline CDR1 MGHRA, CDR2 YSYEKL. The CDR3 DNA is TGCGCCAGCAGCCAAGCGAAGCGGGAGTTACGGGAGACCCAGTACTTC. Its translation: CASSQAKRELRETQYF.

The V gene is TRBV5-5, the J gene TRBJ1-5, with D possibly TRBD1 on 6 matching bases. The ends were cut back, 4 bases at V and 7 bases at J, with 24 bases in the middle. Germline V gene data show CDR1 as SGHKS and CDR2 as YYEKEE (reference sequence). The CDR3 length is 17 residues. Written as DNA, the CDR3 is TGTGCCAGCAGCCAATGTTCCGTTCACAGGGTGAGCCAGCCCCAGCATTTT. Its protein product is CASSQCSVHRVSQPQHF.

A note on this clone: The junction shows a germline mismatch at one end, possibly a read error. J is TRBJ1-2 and V is TRBV2, with a tentative D call TRBD1 (5 bases). This CDR3 has 8 residues. Per the germline V gene, CDR1 is SNHLY and CDR2 is FYNNEI. CDR3 amino acids: CGGYGYTF. The CDR3, as DNA: TGCGGGGGCTATGGCTACACCTTC.

This sequence joins TRBV10-1 and TRBJ2-7, with D hard to call. This CDR3 is 15 amino acids long. Trimming took 1 base from V and 5 from J, leaving 15 bases between them. Per the germline V gene, CDR1 is WNHNN and CDR2 is SYGVQD (reference sequence). CDR3 nucleotides: TGCGCCAGCAGTGAGTTGGTGGGATTAGAAAACGAGCAGTACTTC. Residues: CASSELVGLENEQYF.

The chain combines TRBV6-5 with TRBJ2-2; TRBD1 might be the D (5 bases). Germline CDR1 reads MNHEY; CDR2 reads SVGAGI. The V and J ends lost 4 bases and 4 bases respectively, with 10 bases between them. The CDR3 has 14 amino acids. The CDR3, as DNA: TGTGCCAGCAGTTCAGGGATGTCCACCGGGGAGCTGTTTTTT. Encoded protein: CASSSGMSTGELFF.

The rearrangement uses TRBV15 and TRBJ2-7; 11 bases match TRBD2. The ends lost 6 bases at V and 0 bases at J; junction bases unmatched: 16. Germline loops: CDR1 LNHNV, CDR2 YYDKDF (reference sequence). The CDR3 runs 19 residues. In DNA form, the CDR3 reads TGTGCCACCAGTTTCCGTCCTACTAGCGGGAGCCCCCGCTCCTACGAGCAGTACTTC. Residues: CATSFRPTSGSPRSYEQYF.

The V call is TRBV5-6, the J call TRBJ1-5; D gene unclear. Germline CDR1 SGHDT, CDR2 YYEEEE. V was clipped by 4 bases and J by 5 bases, with 10 bases between them. The CDR3 totals 13 residues. CDR3 in amino acids: CASSRRQYQPQHF. The CDR3 nucleotides read TGTGCCAGCAGCAGGAGGCAGTATCAGCCCCAGCATTTT.

The CDR3 DNA reads as TGTGCCAGCAGACCTCGGGGGATGGGCTCCTACAATGAGCAGTTCTTC. This gives the protein CASRPRGMGSYNEQFF. V and J are TRBV7-2 and TRBJ2-1; possibly TRBD2 for D (6 bases). Per the germline V gene, CDR1 is SGHTA and CDR2 is FQGNSA. V lost 6 bases, J lost 0 bases, and 15 bases lay in between. The CDR3 extends over 16 amino acids.

The rearrangement joins TRBV19 to TRBJ1-2; TRBD1 is a possible D gene (5 bases). The CDR3 is made up of 15 amino acids. Germline CDR1 LNHDA, CDR2 SQIVND (reference sequence). Deletions cut 0 bases from V and 4 bases from J, with 12 bases between. DNA for the CDR3: TGTGCCAGTAGTATAGATCTTGGGGGAATCTATGGCTACACCTTC. Residues: CASSIDLGGIYGYTF.